This T cell receptor (beta chain) was identified in a study of tissue T cells after allogeneic stem cell transplantation. A word on this clone: Its cognate antigen is unknown. Gene names and germline match the mouse. Sequencing ends 1 residue short of the CDR3 end; the germline J gene provides the rest.

Study-level findings and limits: Some tissue clones might be persisting host cells; their alloreactivity or antigen specificity was not determined. Motif-based clustering found tissue-specific repertoire signatures shared across patients, though few clones were shared. Blood and spleen captured only part of the tissue TCR repertoire.

This CDR3 spans 14 amino acids. Germline CDR1 reads SNHLY; CDR2 reads FYNGKV (reference sequence). Trimming removed 5 bases at V and 3 bases at J, with 11 bases between. Survey-depth TCRbeta CDR3 sequencing reported V/J genes and productive frequencies. The assay was immunoSEQ multiplex PCR, and TCRdb's table has in-frame clones only and misses some. Counted here are 40,000 to 50,000 clones, 65% to 85% occurring once; the ten biggest clones make up around 0.5%. The sequenced material came from sorted cells pooled from one or two spleens. The TCR was taken from a pool of C57BL/6 mice in good health. The chain has TRBV3 and TRBJ2-1; TRBD1 might be the D (6 bases). Partial CDR3 DNA: TGTGCCAGCAGCCTTCAACAGGGCTATGCTGAGCAGTTC. Residues: CASSLQQGYAEQF. The entire CDR3 protein reads CASSLQQGYAEQFF.